This is a list of T cell receptor beta chains from one sample in a study of preoperative IRX-2 immunotherapy in early breast cancer. The assay was immunoSEQ multiplex PCR, and TCRdb's table has in-frame clones only and misses some. The data show roughly 43,000 clones, over 85% seen once. Source: tumor tissue, taken after IRX-2 immunotherapy. The receptors here all came from a human donor with breast cancer. The CDR3 runs from the conserved cysteine through the conserved F or W. D genes are given only for firm matches. Not every row has a clone size; where given, it reads once, few, many or a size class.

DNA,CDR3,D,size,J,V
TGTGCCAGCAGTGAACGGGGCAGCTCCCCGAACATTCAGTACTTC,CASSERGSSPNIQYF,-,-,TRBJ2-4,TRBV6-1
TGTGCCAGCATCCAGGGGTTCGAGCAGTACTTC,CASIQGFEQYF,-,-,TRBJ2-7,TRBV6-5
TGTGCCAGCAGCTTATCGGCTCCCGGGGAGCTGTTTTTT,CASSLSAPGELFF,-,-,TRBJ2-2,TRBV7-3
TGCAGCGTTGAAGAGACCGGGGCCCAAGAGACCCAGTACTTC,CSVEETGAQETQYF,-,-,TRBJ2-5,TRBV29-1
TGCGCCAGCAGCTTCGGCCAGCTCTCCACTGAAGCTTTCTTT,CASSFGQLSTEAFF,-,-,TRBJ1-1,TRBV5-1
TGTGCCAGCAGACAGTCGGGCGTCGGATACGAGCAGTACTTC,CASRQSGVGYEQYF,-,-,TRBJ2-7,TRBV6-5
TGTGCCAGTACCCCGGGGGTAGGGTATGGCTACACCTTC,CASTPGVGYGYTF,-,-,TRBJ1-2,TRBV19
TGTGCCAGCAGCGTAGAGCCTAGCGGGGGGGTCGGGGAGCTGTTTTTT,CASSVEPSGGVGELFF,TRBD2,-,TRBJ2-2,TRBV9
TGTGCCACCAGCAGAGATGGTCTCGGCTACACCTTC,CATSRDGLGYTF,-,-,TRBJ1-2,TRBV15
TGCGCCAGCAGCCAAGTAACGGGACACAACTACGAGCAGTACTTC,CASSQVTGHNYEQYF,-,-,TRBJ2-7,TRBV4-1
TGTGCCAGCAGCTTATCCCCCGTGGCTGAAGCTTTCTTT,CASSLSPVAEAFF,-,few,TRBJ1-1,TRBV11-2
TGTGCCAGTAGACTAACAGTGAACACTGAAGCTTTCTTT,CASRLTVNTEAFF,-,-,TRBJ1-1,TRBV19
TGCGCCAGCAGCCAGGGGACAGGGGGCGTTCAGCCCCAGCATTTT,CASSQGTGGVQPQHF,TRBD1,-,TRBJ1-5,TRBV4-3
TGTGCCAGCAGCGTAGCCGAAGGCCGCGGAGGGGGTCTAGCTGGAAACACCATATATTTT,CASSVAEGRGGGLAGNTIYF,-,-,TRBJ1-3,TRBV9
TGCGCCAGCAGCCCACGGACAGCGAGCACAGATACGCAGTATTTT,CASSPRTASTDTQYF,-,-,TRBJ2-3,TRBV4-1
TGTGCCAGCAGCTCCCAGGCTAGCGGGGGGGCAACTTCCTACGAGCAGTACTTC,CASSSQASGGATSYEQYF,-,-,TRBJ2-7,TRBV21-1
TGTGCCAGCAACCCCGGACAGATATACGAGCAGTACTTC,CASNPGQIYEQYF,-,-,TRBJ2-7,TRBV6-6
TGTGCCAGCAGTTACGCCCCAGCCAACACTGAAGCTTTCTTT,CASSYAPANTEAFF,-,once,TRBJ1-1,TRBV6-5
TGTGCCAGCAGCTTAGCCCCCCCGCTTACGGGTCCAGAGCAGTACTTC,CASSLAPPLTGPEQYF,-,-,TRBJ2-7,TRBV7-2
TGTGCCAGCAGTCCGGACAGGACAAATACGCAGTATTTT,CASSPDRTNTQYF,TRBD1,-,TRBJ2-3,TRBV6-5
TGTGCCAGCGGACGGAGCTCCTACAATGAGCAGTTCTTC,CASGRSSYNEQFF,-,-,TRBJ2-1,TRBV19
TGTGCCAGCAGCTTAGATCGTCCGGGGGCGAGTGGCTACACCTTC,CASSLDRPGASGYTF,-,-,TRBJ1-2,TRBV11-2
TGTGCCAGCTCCCAAGTCGTAAATCAGCCCCAGCATTTT,CASSQVVNQPQHF,-,-,TRBJ1-5,TRBV7-2
TGTGCCAGCAGTTACGGGGGCTCTGGGGCCAACGTCCTGACTTTC,CASSYGGSGANVLTF,-,-,TRBJ2-6,TRBV2
TGCGCCAGCAGCTTGGAAGTCTCTGGGGCCAACGTCCTGACTTTC,CASSLEVSGANVLTF,-,-,TRBJ2-6,TRBV5-1
TGTGCCAGCAGCCAAGAGGGCACTAGCGGGGGACCTTACAATGAGCAGTTCTTC,CASSQEGTSGGPYNEQFF,TRBD2,-,TRBJ2-1,TRBV4-2
TGTGCCAGCACCCCCGGGGGGGAGGGTGGCTACACCTTC,CASTPGGEGGYTF,-,-,TRBJ1-2,TRBV11-2
TGTGCTAGTGCCCCCGAGCAAGACGAGCAGTACTTC,CASAPEQDEQYF,-,-,TRBJ2-7,TRBV12-5
TGTGCCAGCAGCTCTCAGGATTACGAGCAGTACTTC,CASSSQDYEQYF,-,-,TRBJ2-7,TRBV7-9
TGTGCCAGCAGTGACGAAGGGAATCAGCCCCAGCATTTT,CASSDEGNQPQHF,-,-,TRBJ1-5,TRBV6-4
TGTGCCAGCAGCTACGACTTTGGGGGGATCTACGAGCAGTACTTC,CASSYDFGGIYEQYF,-,-,TRBJ2-7,TRBV7-2
TGTGCCAGCAGCTCACAGGGGTACTACGAGCAGTACTTC,CASSSQGYYEQYF,TRBD1,-,TRBJ2-7,TRBV5-7
TGTGCCAGCAGCCCGGGGGGGACAGCCCCCCTTAAGCGGGTGAACACCGGGGAGCTGTTTTTT,CASSPGGTAPLKRVNTGELFF,-,once,TRBJ2-2,TRBV27
TGTGCCAGCAGCGCCGCGGGAGACTCCTACGAGCAGTACTTC,CASSAAGDSYEQYF,TRBD2,-,TRBJ2-7,TRBV11-3
TGCGCCAGCAGCTTTACCGGGCTTTCGGCAGATACGCAGTATTTT,CASSFTGLSADTQYF,-,-,TRBJ2-3,TRBV5-1
TGTGCCAGCAGCTACCGGAGGGCGCGGCAAGAGACCCAGTACTTC,CASSYRRARQETQYF,-,-,TRBJ2-5,TRBV11-2
TGTGCCAGCAGTCAGGGGGCAGTCGGGGAGCTGTTTTTT,CASSQGAVGELFF,TRBD1,-,TRBJ2-2,TRBV27
TGTGCCAGCAGCTTCGCGTACCAAGAGACCCAGTACTTC,CASSFAYQETQYF,-,once,TRBJ2-5,TRBV7-2
TGTGCCAGCAGCTTAGGTCATAGGAACGAGCAGTACTTC,CASSLGHRNEQYF,-,-,TRBJ2-7,TRBV11-3
TGTGCCAGCAGCGACTCCTACTCCGGAGGGGCTGAAGCTTTCTTT,CASSDSYSGGAEAFF,-,-,TRBJ1-1,TRBV6-1
TGTGCCAGCAGCTCGTTCGGGATGAACACTGAAGCTTTCTTT,CASSSFGMNTEAFF,-,-,TRBJ1-1,TRBV11-2
TGCGCCAGCAGCTTGGATTGGGTAGAGGCTGGTAATTCACCCCTCCACTTT,CASSLDWVEAGNSPLHF,-,-,TRBJ1-6,TRBV5-1
TGTGCCAGCAGTTTAGGTGGGACAGTCGGCGAGACCCAGTACTTC,CASSLGGTVGETQYF,TRBD1,-,TRBJ2-5,TRBV28
TGCGCCAGCAGCCAAGCTTACAGGGGGGTCGCAAACACCATATATTTT,CASSQAYRGVANTIYF,TRBD1,-,TRBJ1-3,TRBV4-1
TGTGCCAGCAGTTCATGGGGTTCCGGGACCCAGTACTTC,CASSSWGSGTQYF,-,-,TRBJ2-5,TRBV28
TGTGCCAGTAGCGGAGACAATCCTGCCACTGAAGCTTTCTTT,CASSGDNPATEAFF,-,-,TRBJ1-1,TRBV19
TGTGCCAGCAGCCCGTATGTAGAGACCCAGTACTTC,CASSPYVETQYF,-,once,TRBJ2-5,TRBV7-6